This T cell receptor (beta chain) was recorded in a study of cytomegalovirus exposure and HLA in healthy donors. The PCR made use of 60 Vbeta and 13 Jbeta primers. The table came from immunoSEQ multiplex PCR; TCRdb's copy has only in-frame clones and leaves some out. The repertoire holds roughly 48,000 clones, with around 66% as singletons. Sequencing was performed on PBMCs. The source is a man aged 18 to 30 in good health and CMV-seronegative.

The CDR3, as DNA: TGTGCCAGCAGCTTCGGGGGGATTGAAGAAAAACTGTTTTTT. Protein sequence: CASSFGGIEEKLFF. V gene TRBV5-6 combines with J gene TRBJ1-4; the D gene is possibly TRBD1 (5 bases). The CDR3 contains 14 residues. The germline V gene has CDR1 SGHDT and CDR2 YYEEEE. The V and J ends lost 2 bases and 8 bases respectively, with 13 bases between them.